These 27 T cell receptor beta chains were all obtained from the same sample, sequenced in a study of blood T cell repertoires in COVID-19. TCRdb's copy holds only in-frame clones and misses some; the assay was immunoSEQ multiplex PCR. The sample holds 50,000 or so clones, about 77% seen once. The sample comprised peripheral blood. These receptors were obtained from a human donor with active or convalescent COVID-19. The donor label of this sample is uncertain.

The gene calls are TRBV2 and TRBJ2-3; 7 bases agree with TRBD1. The germline gives CDR1 SNHLY, CDR2 FYNNEI. Unmatched junction bases numbered 11, after V lost 11 bases and J lost 0 bases. The CDR3 contains 15 residues. CDR3 in amino acids: CAGSPGTASTDTQYF. Written as DNA, the CDR3 is TGTGCCGGCTCCCCAGGGACAGCTAGCACAGATACGCAGTATTTT.

This rearrangement joins TRBV28 to TRBJ2-5, with D perhaps matching TRBD1 (6 bases). Germline assignment: CDR1 MDHEN and CDR2 SYDVKM. V was trimmed by 1 base and J by 3 bases, leaving 12 bases between them. The CDR3 has 15 residues. DNA of the CDR3: TGTGCCAGCAGTTTATCCCGACAGGAAAAAGAGACCCAGTACTTC. This codes for CASSLSRQEKETQYF.

This chain uses TRBV30 with TRBJ1-5, with D perhaps matching TRBD1 (5 bases). Germline V gene sequence: CDR1 GTSNPN, CDR2 SVGIG (reference sequence). The V gene lost 0 bases and the J gene lost 9 bases, with 12 bases spanning the gap. This CDR3 has 13 residues. For the CDR3, the DNA is TGTGCCTGGAGTGTACGGGGGTATGGGCCCCAGCATTTT. Protein sequence: CAWSVRGYGPQHF.

J is TRBJ2-1 and V is TRBV11-3; the match to TRBD2 covers 10 bases. This CDR3 region has 18 residues. The V gene end was trimmed by 4 bases and the J gene end by 7 bases; junction bases not matched to a gene: 16. The germline V gene has CDR1 SGHNT and CDR2 YENEEA. The chain's CDR3 is CASSSPLGLASGRNEQFF. In DNA, the CDR3 is TGTGCCAGCAGCTCCCCTCTAGGGCTGGCTAGCGGGAGAAATGAGCAGTTCTTC. Supplemented by reference TRBV11-3 and TRBJ2-1, the full variable domain reads EAGVVQSPRYKIIEKKQPVAFWCNPISGHNTLYWYLQNLGQGPELLIRYENEEAVDDSQLPKDRFSAERLKGVDSTLKIQPAELGDSAVYLCASSSPLGLASGRNEQFFGPGTRLTVL.

The J gene is TRBJ2-1, the V gene TRBV3-1 (or the pseudogene TRBV3-2); TRBD2 is a possible D gene (5 bases). V gave up 3 bases and J gave up 7 bases, with 16 bases separating them. Germline CDR1 is LGHDT and CDR2 is YNNKEL (reference sequence). This CDR3 is built from 15 residues. In nucleotides, the CDR3 is TGTGCCAGCAGCCATGCCGTCCTAGCTCGAAATGAGCAGTTCTTC. It encodes CASSHAVLARNEQFF.

This chain joins TRBV28 and TRBJ1-1, with TRBD1 identical over 8 bases. CDR3 length: 14 amino acids. Germline CDR1 MDHEN, CDR2 SYDVKM. Germline trimming cut 2 bases from V and 6 bases from J; bases unmatched to any gene: 5. The CDR3 region has the DNA TGTGCCAGCAGTTTAAGACAGGGGAGCGCTGAAGCTTTCTTT. Translation: CASSLRQGSAEAFF.

This clone was seen just once. The J gene is TRBJ2-4, the V gene TRBV7-2; possible D gene TRBD2, 5 bases. V lost 6 bases and J lost 3, with 18 bases in between. This CDR3 has 16 residues. Germline CDR1 SGHTA, CDR2 FQGNSA. The CDR3 reads CASRLLGGWDKNIQYF. The CDR3 nucleotides read TGTGCCAGCAGATTACTAGGAGGATGGGACAAAAACATTCAGTACTTC.

The chain combines TRBV6-2 or TRBV6-3 with TRBJ2-7, with 10 bases fitting TRBD1. CDR1 and CDR2 (germline): MNHEY, SVGEGT. J gave up 6 bases and V 2 bases, and 4 bases lay outside the gene matches. CDR3 length: 14 residues. This chain's CDR3 is CASSYRDRGGEQYF. CDR3 in DNA: TGTGCCAGCAGTTACCGGGACAGGGGAGGCGAGCAGTACTTC.

The chain recombines TRBV6-4 with TRBJ2-3; 9 bases align to TRBD2. V lost 4 bases and J lost 1; bases outside the gene matches: 0. CDR1 is MRHNA, CDR2 SNTAGT, per germline. The CDR3 runs 14 residues. CDR3 amino acids: CASSGTSGTDTQYF. CDR3 nucleotides: TGTGCCAGCAGTGGGACTAGCGGCACAGATACGCAGTATTTT.

The chain joins TRBV9 to TRBJ1-4; 12 bases agree with TRBD1. Germline CDR1 is SGDLS and CDR2 is YYNGEE. The CDR3 sequence is 15 residues long. J gave up 7 bases and V 4 bases, and 5 bases lay outside the gene matches. For the CDR3, the DNA is TGTGCCAGCAGCCCGGGGGACAGGGGGCTTGAAAAACTGTTTTTT. Residues: CASSPGDRGLEKLFF.

This clone occurred once. J is TRBJ2-1 and V is TRBV19; no firm D call. The germline gives CDR1 LNHDA, CDR2 SQIVND (reference sequence). There are 15 residues in the CDR3. The V end lost 1 base, the J end lost 8 bases, and 15 bases lay between the germline ends. CDR3 residues: CASSIAGAGRDEQFF. CDR3 coding DNA: TGTGCCAGTAGTATAGCTGGAGCCGGTCGGGATGAGCAGTTCTTC.

The J gene is TRBJ1-6, the V gene TRBV19, with TRBD1 identical over 8 bases. Germline-derived CDR1 and CDR2 are LNHDA and SQIVND (reference sequence). The CDR3 runs 15 residues. Unmatched junction bases numbered 11, after V lost 9 bases and J lost 7 bases. CDR3 coding DNA: TGTGCCAGCACAACAGGGGGTGGCCTAAATTCACCCCTCCACTTT. Residues: CASTTGGGLNSPLHF.

The V and J genes are TRBV9 and TRBJ2-7, with 8 bases lining up with TRBD2. CDR3 size: 15 residues. Germline V gives CDR1 SGDLS, CDR2 YYNGEE. The junction had 7 bases not matched to a gene; V was cut back by 3 bases and J by 2 bases. The CDR3 DNA reads as TGTGCCAGCAGCGAGGGGGTAGCGGGGACCTACGAGCAGTACTTC. It encodes CASSEGVAGTYEQYF.

The J gene is TRBJ2-5, the V gene TRBV11-2; TRBD2 agrees at 11 bases. Germline trimming cut 4 bases from V and 5 bases from J; bases unmatched to any gene: 3. There are 14 residues in the CDR3. The germline gives CDR1 SGHAT, CDR2 FQNNGV. This chain's CDR3 is CASSWVAGGETQYF. For the CDR3, the DNA is TGTGCCAGCAGCTGGGTAGCGGGAGGGGAGACCCAGTACTTC.

The CDR3 protein is CASSPGQGGGSNQPQHF. The CDR3 bases are TGTGCCAGCAGCCCGGGACAGGGAGGAGGCAGCAATCAGCCCCAGCATTTT. V is TRBV28 and J is TRBJ1-5, with 9 nucleotides matching TRBD1. The CDR3 length is 17 residues. Germline trimming cut 6 bases from V and 1 base from J; bases unmatched to any gene: 10. Germline CDR1 is MDHEN and CDR2 is SYDVKM.

This clone has just a few counts. The junction departs from germline at one end; a sequencing error may be responsible. CDR3 DNA: TGTGCCAGCAGCTCCGGGACTAGCGGGAGAGTTAACTTC. It translates to CASSSGTSGRVNF. The V gene is TRBV7-2, the J gene TRBJ2-4, with TRBD2 matching 14 bases. The CDR3 is 13 amino acids. Germline V gene data show CDR1 as SGHTA and CDR2 as FQGNSA.

The chain combines TRBV28 with TRBJ1-5; the D is unclear. The V end lost 10 bases, the J end lost 3 bases, and 10 bases lay between the germline ends. The CDR3 consists of 12 residues. Germline assignment: CDR1 MDHEN and CDR2 SYDVKM. The chain's CDR3 is CATLPPNQPQHF. CDR3 bases: TGTGCCACCCTCCCCCCCAATCAGCCCCAGCATTTT.

This clone has only one observation. The chain has TRBV5-6 and TRBJ2-7; 9 bases agree with TRBD2. The CDR3 is 14 amino acids. Germline loops: CDR1 SGHDT, CDR2 YYEEEE. The J segment lost 3 bases and the V segment lost 1 base, leaving 2 bases of the junction unmatched. The CDR3 sequence: CASSLTSGYYEQYF. For the CDR3, the DNA is TGTGCCAGCAGCTTGACTAGCGGGTACTACGAGCAGTACTTC.

The chain combines TRBV3-1 (or the pseudogene TRBV3-2) with TRBJ1-4, with TRBD1 as a possible D gene (6 bases). CDR1 is LGHDT, CDR2 YNNKEL, per germline (reference sequence). CDR3 length equals 16 residues. The germline V and J ends were trimmed by 4 bases and 8 bases, with 20 bases remaining between them. CDR3 amino acids: CASSLSSLRGGEKLFF. CDR3 nucleotides: TGTGCCAGCAGCCTTTCTTCCCTCAGGGGAGGGGAAAAACTGTTTTTT.

This chain connects TRBV10-3 to TRBJ1-2; 9 bases are shared with TRBD1. CDR1 ENHRY and CDR2 SYGVKD come from the germline V gene. The CDR3 is 15 amino acids. V shed 6 bases, J shed 0 bases, and the junction held 5 bases outside the gene matches. CDR3 in amino acids: CAISDRGGANYGYTF. The CDR3 DNA is TGTGCCATCAGCGACAGGGGGGGAGCTAACTATGGCTACACCTTC.

This chain uses TRBV5-4 with TRBJ1-1, with D possibly TRBD1 on 5 matching bases. This CDR3 comprises 15 residues. V was clipped by 4 bases and J by 0 bases, with 13 bases between them. Germline CDR1 SGHNT, CDR2 YYREEE (reference sequence). Here the CDR3 reads CASSTVGGLNTEAFF. The CDR3 region has the DNA TGTGCCAGCAGCACCGTGGGGGGACTGAACACTGAAGCTTTCTTT. The whole variable domain, remainder taken from reference TRBV5-4 and TRBJ1-1, is ETGVTQSPTHLIKTRGQQVTLRCSSQSGHNTVSWYQQALGQGPQFIFQYYREEENGRGNFPPRFSGLQFPNYSSELNVNALELDDSALYLCASSTVGGLNTEAFFGQGTRLTVV.

The rearrangement uses TRBV10-3 and TRBJ1-2, with TRBD1 identical over 9 bases. CDR3 length equals 17 residues. Germline V CDR1 and CDR2: ENHRY, SYGVKD. The V and J ends lost 0 bases and 1 base, in that order; junction bases with no gene match: 6. CDR3 amino acids: CAISESRGDRVNYGYTF. Here the CDR3 DNA reads TGTGCCATCAGTGAGTCGAGAGGGGACAGGGTTAACTATGGCTACACCTTC.

This chain connects TRBV7-3 to TRBJ2-1, with TRBD2 matching over 7 bases. V shed 5 bases, J shed 9 bases, and the junction held 4 bases outside the gene matches. Per germline, CDR1 SGHTA and CDR2 FQGTGA. The CDR3 has 12 amino acids. CDR3: CASSPGGIEQFF. The CDR3 DNA reads TGTGCCAGCAGCCCCGGGGGGATTGAGCAGTTCTTC.

This chain uses TRBV5-5 with TRBJ1-1, with 7 bases that match TRBD1. Germline V CDR1 and CDR2: SGHKS, YYEKEE (reference sequence). J lost 3 bases, V lost 6 bases, and 8 bases had no gene match. The CDR3 sequence is 14 residues long. DNA of the CDR3: TGTGCCAGCATATACAGGGGCGGGGACACTGAAGCTTTCTTT. It codes for CASIYRGGDTEAFF.

The CDR3 region is CASIQTGNTEAFF. The CDR3 coding sequence is TGTGCCAGCATTCAGACTGGGAACACTGAAGCTTTCTTT. The rearrangement links TRBV2 to TRBJ1-1; D gene unclear. CDR3 size: 13 residues. V gave up 7 bases and J gave up 1 base, with 10 bases separating them. CDR1 and CDR2 (germline): SNHLY, FYNNEI.

This chain joins TRBV7-2 and TRBJ1-2; 11 bases map to TRBD1. The CDR3 is 16 residues long. The germline V gene encodes CDR1 SGHTA and CDR2 FQGNSA. V lost 4 bases and J lost 5; bases outside the gene matches: 9. CDR3 region: CASSSLWTGGNYGYTF. CDR3 in DNA: TGTGCCAGCAGCTCCTTATGGACAGGGGGCAATTATGGCTACACCTTC. Full variable domain (outside the CDR3, taken from reference TRBV7-2 and TRBJ1-2): GAGVSQSPSNKVTEKGKDVELRCDPISGHTALYWYRQSLGQGLEFLIYFQGNSAPDKSGLPSDRFSAERTGGSVSTLTIQRTQQEDSAVYLCASSSLWTGGNYGYTFGSGTRLTVV.

V gene TRBV28 combines with J gene TRBJ1-2, with 7 bases identical to TRBD1. CDR1 and CDR2 from the germline V gene are MDHEN and SYDVKM. The CDR3 is 16 residues long. After removal of 2 bases from V and 3 bases from J, the junction contained 9 bases not matched to a gene. The CDR3 DNA follows: TGTGCCAGCAGTTTAACCGCGACAGGGTTTGACTATGGCTACACCTTC. This sequence encodes CASSLTATGFDYGYTF.